This record concerns one T cell receptor (beta chain) sequence. The data derive from a study of blood T cell repertoires in COVID-19. Sequencing was performed with immunoSEQ multiplex PCR; in TCRdb, only in-frame clones are kept and a portion is missing. The data contain 120,000 to 150,000 clones, more than 70% of them singletons. CDR3 length: 14 amino acids. Trimming removed 2 bases at V and 2 bases at J, with 6 bases between. Germline CDR1 and CDR2: LNHDA and SQIVND (reference sequence). The study drew participants aged about 18 to 95 years from roughly 25 US areas. Sequences were obtained from PBMCs or T cells enriched from blood (not recorded which). This clonotype was sampled from a man aged 35 to 55 with acute COVID-19. The chain employs TRBV19 and TRBJ2-2; unclear D gene. CDR3 DNA sequence: TGTGCCAGTAGTATAAGCGTTAACACCGGGGAGCTGTTTTTT. This codes for CASSISVNTGELFF.